Following are 13 T cell receptor beta chains from one sample sequenced in a study of early T cells in non-severe SARS-CoV-2 infection. TCRdb analysed the 5' RACE reads with MiXCR anew, one entry per CDR3 protein. The sample lists tens of thousands of distinct CDR3 sequences; roughly 9.7% were seen once. Source material: whole blood. Receptor source: an adult who was a healthcare worker with PCR-confirmed SARS-CoV-2 infection or an uninfected control (not recorded which).

This clonotype occurred a few times. This sequence joins TRBV7-2 and TRBJ1-1; D is undetermined. V lost 2 bases and J 5 bases, leaving 9 bases between the germline ends. Germline V gene data show CDR1 as SGHTA and CDR2 as FQGNSA. The CDR3 covers 13 residues. CDR3 sequence reads: CASSLRSGTEAFF. CDR3 nucleotide sequence: TGTGCCAGCAGCTTAAGGTCGGGGACTGAAGCTTTCTTT.

The V call is TRBV7-2, the J call TRBJ2-1; 8 positions match TRBD2. The CDR3 totals 12 residues. The V gene end was trimmed by 3 bases and the J gene end by 10 bases; junction bases not matched to a gene: 2. Germline CDR1 reads SGHTA; CDR2 reads FQGNSA. CDR3 in DNA: TGTGCCAGCAGCTTCGGACTAGCCGAGCAGTTCTTC. Translated, it gives CASSFGLAEQFF.

This clonotype was seen many times. V gene TRBV29-1 combines with J gene TRBJ2-2, with D possibly TRBD2 on 5 matching bases. The CDR3 totals 15 residues. Deletions cut 7 bases from V and 0 bases from J, with 15 bases between. Germline values: CDR1 SQVTM, CDR2 ANQGSEA. CDR3 sequence reads: CSGGVTPSNTGELFF. The CDR3 DNA reads TGCAGCGGGGGAGTGACACCTTCGAACACCGGGGAGCTGTTTTTT.

This chain links TRBV12-3 or TRBV12-4 with TRBJ2-1; TRBD2 aligns across 8 bases. V lost 6 bases and J lost 5; bases outside the gene matches: 6. The CDR3 contains 14 residues. The CDR3 here is CASRMILADNEQFF. The CDR3 DNA is TGTGCCAGCAGGATGATACTAGCGGACAATGAGCAGTTCTTC.

This clonotype was counted ten times or more. The V gene is TRBV27, the J gene TRBJ2-7; 10 bases map to TRBD1. CDR3 length equals 15 residues. V lost 5 bases, J lost 2 bases, and 6 bases stayed unmatched. In germline, CDR1 is MNHEY, CDR2 SMNVEV (reference sequence). The CDR3 DNA reads as TGTGCCAGCAGTGCGGGCGGGACAGGGGCCTACGAGCAGTACTTC. This codes for CASSAGGTGAYEQYF.

This clonotype has only a few counts. The chain couples TRBV19 to TRBJ1-1, with D unresolved. Trimming stripped 6 bases from V and 0 bases from J, with 14 bases between. Germline lookup yields CDR1 LNHDA and CDR2 SQIVND (reference sequence). The CDR3 is made up of 15 amino acids. CDR3 loop: CASRPSGMMNTEAFF. Written as DNA, the CDR3 is TGTGCCAGTAGGCCTTCGGGAATGATGAACACTGAAGCTTTCTTT.

This clonotype was observed many times. CDR3 in DNA: TGTGCCAGCGGTCGCCAGGGGGTCACCTATGGCTACACCTTC. This translates into CASGRQGVTYGYTF. V and J are TRBV11-1 and TRBJ1-2; 7 nucleotides match TRBD1. Germline-derived CDR1 and CDR2 are SGHAT and FQDESV (reference sequence). J was trimmed by 4 bases and V by 8 bases; bases with no gene match: 10. The CDR3 is made up of 14 amino acids.

This clonotype was seen ten or more times. The rearrangement joins TRBV5-6 to TRBJ2-2, with 12 positions matching TRBD1. Germline-derived CDR1 and CDR2 are SGHDT and YYEEEE. The CDR3 sequence is 16 residues long. J gave up 4 bases and V 3 bases, and 4 bases lay outside the gene matches. Here the CDR3 DNA reads TGTGCCAGCAGCTGGGACAGGGGGCAGGGCACCGGGGAGCTGTTTTTT. It translates to CASSWDRGQGTGELFF.

This clonotype was counted at least ten times. The V and J genes are TRBV7-3 and TRBJ1-1; D call uncertain. The CDR3 is made up of 13 amino acids. The V gene's germline CDR1 is SGHTA and CDR2 FQGTGA. Trimming removed 4 bases from V and 0 bases from J, with 6 bases in between. CDR3 loop: CASSSNMNTEAFF. CDR3 nucleotide sequence: TGTGCCAGCAGCTCAAACATGAACACTGAAGCTTTCTTT.

This clonotype was seen many times. This rearrangement joins TRBV4-2 to TRBJ2-1; 12 nucleotides line up with TRBD2. The CDR3 totals 15 residues. Trimming removed 6 bases from V and 7 bases from J; junction bases left unmatched: 7. Germline V lookup: CDR1 LGHNA, CDR2 YNFKEQ. CDR3 DNA: TGTGCCAGCAGTCAAATACTAGCGGGAGGAAATGAGCAGTTCTTC. Protein: CASSQILAGGNEQFF.

The sample holds many counts of this clonotype. The V call is TRBV27, the J call TRBJ2-5; 7 bases agree with TRBD1. The CDR3 consists of 16 residues. Germline loops: CDR1 MNHEY, CDR2 SMNVEV (reference sequence). With 5 bases clipped from V and 1 base from J, the junction kept 10 bases outside the gene matches. CDR3 loop: CASSPTTGTVQETQYF. The CDR3 DNA reads as TGTGCCAGCAGTCCAACTACCGGGACAGTCCAAGAGACCCAGTACTTC.

This clonotype has ten or more counts. The V gene is TRBV5-1, the J gene TRBJ2-3; tentative D call: TRBD2 (6 bases). The CDR3 is made up of 15 amino acids. Germline loops: CDR1 SGHRS, CDR2 YFSETQ. V was clipped by 4 bases and J by 6 bases, with 18 bases between them. The CDR3 DNA follows: TGCGCCAGCAGCCCTAGCGCGGGACCCTACGATACGCAGTATTTT. Its translation is CASSPSAGPYDTQYF.

This clonotype appeared a few times. The chain carries TRBV27 and TRBJ2-1; TRBD2 aligns across 14 bases. The germline CDR1 and CDR2 sequences are MNHEY and SMNVEV (reference sequence). CDR3 size: 17 residues. V shed 3 bases and J 7 bases; nucleotides not matched to a gene: 8. The CDR3 nucleotides read TGTGCCAGCAGTTTGAAGGGACTAGCGGGAGAGAGGAATGAGCAGTTCTTC. Translating it yields CASSLKGLAGERNEQFF.